The entry below gives a single TCR beta chain sequence along with its context. Its antigen is as yet unknown. This entry is derived from a study of T-cell reconstitution after alpha-beta-depleted transplantation in children. Germline V gene data show CDR1 as LNHDA and CDR2 as SQIVND (reference sequence). The V end lost 3 bases, the J end lost 3 bases, and 8 bases lay between the germline ends. This CDR3 is built from 14 residues. TCRbeta library preparation incorporated unique molecular identifiers. TCRdb re-called the PCR reads with MiXCR, one entry per CDR3 protein. This sample has 800,000 to 1,000,000 distinct CDR3 sequences, with about 29% found just once. Notes on the study in general: It was newly produced T cells that mostly accounted for T-cell counts and diversity one year after transplant. Where alpha-beta T cells came from about two months after transplant was reportedly several hundred expanded graft clones. The high TCRbeta diversity at day 60 in some patients came from surviving recipient T cells and thymic progenitors.

This sequence originates from a boy under two years old who had a stem cell transplant for SCID, so the T cells may come from the graft donor. This chain links TRBV19 with TRBJ2-2; D might be TRBD1 (6 bases). The source material was PBMCs, mostly from graft donor cells, sampled 360 days after TCRalphabeta/CD19-depleted stem cell transplant. The CDR3 sequence: CASSIDRYTGELFF. CDR3 sequence (DNA): TGTGCCAGTAGTATCGACAGGTACACCGGGGAGCTGTTTTTT.